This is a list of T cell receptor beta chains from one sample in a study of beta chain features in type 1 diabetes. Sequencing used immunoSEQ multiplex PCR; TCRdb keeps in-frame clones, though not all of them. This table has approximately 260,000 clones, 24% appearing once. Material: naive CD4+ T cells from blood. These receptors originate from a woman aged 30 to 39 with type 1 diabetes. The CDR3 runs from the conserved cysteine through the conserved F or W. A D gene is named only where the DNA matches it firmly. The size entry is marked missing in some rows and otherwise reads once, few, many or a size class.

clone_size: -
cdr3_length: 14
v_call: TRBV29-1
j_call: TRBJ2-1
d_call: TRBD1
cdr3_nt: TGCAGCGTGCGGGGACAGGGGGCATGGAATGAGCAGTTCTTC
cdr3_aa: CSVRGQGAWNEQFF

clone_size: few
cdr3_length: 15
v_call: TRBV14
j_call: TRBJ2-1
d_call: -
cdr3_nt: TGTGCCAGCAGCAAGCAGGGAACCGACGTGAATGAGCAGTTCTTC
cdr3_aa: CASSKQGTDVNEQFF

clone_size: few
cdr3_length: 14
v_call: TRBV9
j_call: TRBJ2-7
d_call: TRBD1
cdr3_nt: TGTGCCAGCAGCCGACGGGACAGGGATTACGAGCAGTACTTC
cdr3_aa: CASSRRDRDYEQYF

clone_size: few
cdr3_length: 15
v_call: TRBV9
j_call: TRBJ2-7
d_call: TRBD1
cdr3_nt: TGTGCCAGCAGCGCGCGGGACAGGGGATCCTACGAGCAGTACTTC
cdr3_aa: CASSARDRGSYEQYF

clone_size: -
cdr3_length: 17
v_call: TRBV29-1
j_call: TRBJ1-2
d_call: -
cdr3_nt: TGCAGCGTTGTGAACTCCGCTGAGGGCTACACCGCTGCTGGCTACACCTTC
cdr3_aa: CSVVNSAEGYTAAGYTF

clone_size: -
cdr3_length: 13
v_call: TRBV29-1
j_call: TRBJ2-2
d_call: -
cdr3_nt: TGCAGTTCCCAGGGGAGGGACACCGGGGAGCTGTTTTTT
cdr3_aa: CSSQGRDTGELFF

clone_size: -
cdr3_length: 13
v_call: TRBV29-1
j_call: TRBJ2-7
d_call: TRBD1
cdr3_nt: TGCAGCGCAGGGACAGTCGCCTCCTACGAGCAGTACTTC
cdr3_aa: CSAGTVASYEQYF

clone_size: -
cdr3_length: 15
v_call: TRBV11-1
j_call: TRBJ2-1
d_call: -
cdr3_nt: TGTGCCAGCAGCTCGTCCGGGAGAACCTACAATGAGCAGTTCTTC
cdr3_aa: CASSSSGRTYNEQFF

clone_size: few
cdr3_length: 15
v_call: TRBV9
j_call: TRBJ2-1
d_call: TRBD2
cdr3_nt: TGTGCCAGCAGCGTGACTAGCGGGAGGGCAAATGAGCAGTTCTTC
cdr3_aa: CASSVTSGRANEQFF

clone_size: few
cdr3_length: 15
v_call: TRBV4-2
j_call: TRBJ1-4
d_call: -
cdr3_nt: TGTGCCAGCAGCCAAGAAGAGGCGGGGAATGAAAAACTGTTTTTT
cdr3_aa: CASSQEEAGNEKLFF

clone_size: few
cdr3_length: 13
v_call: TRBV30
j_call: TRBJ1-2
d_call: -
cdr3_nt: TGTGCCTGGAGTGTCGGGGGATCCTATGGCTACACCTTC
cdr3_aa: CAWSVGGSYGYTF

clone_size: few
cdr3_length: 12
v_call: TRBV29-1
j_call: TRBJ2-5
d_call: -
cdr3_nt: TGCAGCGTTGCCCCCAGGGGAGAGACCCAGTACTTC
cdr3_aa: CSVAPRGETQYF

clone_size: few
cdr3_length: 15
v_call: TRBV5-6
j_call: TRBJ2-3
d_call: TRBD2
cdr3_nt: TGTGCCAGCAGCCCTAGCGGGAGAATGCCAGATACGCAGTATTTT
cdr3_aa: CASSPSGRMPDTQYF

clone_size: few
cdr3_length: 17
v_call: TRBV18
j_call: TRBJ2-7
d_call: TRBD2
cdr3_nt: TGTGCCAGCTCCCGACTAGCGGGAGGAGGAAGCTCCTACGAGCAGTACTTC
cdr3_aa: CASSRLAGGGSSYEQYF

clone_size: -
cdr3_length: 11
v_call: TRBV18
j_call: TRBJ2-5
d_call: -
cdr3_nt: TGTGCCAGCTCACCTGCCAGTGACCAGTACTTC
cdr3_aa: CASSPASDQYF

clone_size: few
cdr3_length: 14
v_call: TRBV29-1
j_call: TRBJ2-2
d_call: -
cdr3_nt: TGCAGCGTGGTCACCGGGAAAAACACCGGGGAGCTGTTTTTT
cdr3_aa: CSVVTGKNTGELFF